Following are 5 T cell receptor beta chains from one sample sequenced in a study of response to subunit inactivated influenza vaccine. TCRdb redid the calling of the RT-PCR reads with MiXCR, one entry per CDR3 protein. The repertoire holds about 570,000 distinct CDR3 sequences, with 10% to 12% as singletons. The sample also formed part of further work on T cells expressing NK-cell markers. That paper adds: 5'RACE template switching built TCR beta cDNA with unique molecular identifiers.

Sequences were derived from PBMCs from blood, sampled on the day of vaccination. The receptors were sampled from a man aged 50 or older who received an inactivated influenza vaccine.

This clonotype was recorded many times. The chain links TRBV6-1 to TRBJ2-2; the match to TRBD2 covers 10 bases. Trimming removed 6 bases from V and 1 base from J; junction bases left unmatched: 5. The CDR3 is made up of 16 amino acids. Looked up from germline, CDR1 is MNHNS and CDR2 is SASEGT. CDR3: CASRILAGVNTGELFF. The CDR3 region has the DNA TGTGCCAGCAGGATCCTAGCGGGGGTGAACACCGGGGAGCTGTTTTTT.

The genes are TRBV4-3 and TRBJ2-2, with D uncertain. There are 16 residues in the CDR3. CDR1 is LGHNA and CDR2 is YSLEER in the germline V gene. The V and J ends lost 0 bases and 5 bases respectively, with 13 bases between them. Written as DNA, the CDR3 is TGCGCCAGCAGCCAAGAAGGGCTGGGAATGACCGGGGAGCTGTTTTTT. Encoded protein: CASSQEGLGMTGELFF.

This clonotype was observed a handful of times. The chain carries TRBV20-1 and TRBJ1-2; perhaps TRBD1 as D (6 bases). Trimming took off 6 bases at V and 3 bases at J, with 14 bases between the two ends. The CDR3 has 13 residues. Germline loops: CDR1 DFQATT, CDR2 SNEGSKA (reference sequence). The CDR3 sequence: CSAPRGGDYGYTF. The DNA of the CDR3 is TGCAGTGCACCCCGGGGGGGCGACTATGGCTACACCTTC.

The chain uses TRBV20-1 and TRBJ2-1; D possibly uses TRBD1 or TRBD2 (5 bases each). This CDR3 is built from 16 residues. Deletions cut 0 bases from V and 0 bases from J, with 12 bases between. Germline CDR1 DFQATT, CDR2 SNEGSKA (reference sequence). CDR3 protein: CSARDRGVASYNEQFF. The CDR3 nucleotides are TGCAGTGCTAGAGATCGGGGCGTAGCCTCCTACAATGAGCAGTTCTTC.

Remarks on this clonotype: The junction departs from the called germline gene at one end, perhaps through a read error. The V and J genes are TRBV4-1 and TRBJ1-5; D might be TRBD1 (5 bases). The CDR3 has 14 amino acids. Germline CDR1 and CDR2: MGHRA and YSYEKL. For the CDR3, the DNA is TGCGTCAGCAGCCAAGAACCCGGGACCGAGCCCCAGCATTTT. Protein: CVSSQEPGTEPQHF.